This TCR beta chain appears in the sequencing data of a study of T cell responses to AZD1222 COVID-19 vaccine. The V and J ends lost 1 base and 5 bases respectively, with 17 bases between them. The CDR3 is 16 residues long. Germline assignment: CDR1 SGHAT and CDR2 FQNNGV. The method was immunoSEQ multiplex PCR; TCRdb's version includes in-frame clones alone and lacks a portion of them. The table shows 200,000 to 250,000 clones, with about 92% occurring only once. This clonotype was sampled from an adult in good health. The sample consisted of peripheral blood, taken on day 0 of MenACWY control vaccination. The chain links TRBV11-2 to TRBJ2-5; possible D gene TRBD1, 6 bases. CDR3 sequence (DNA): TGTGCCAGCAGCTTAGTCCTGGGGGCTCACGGCGAGACCCAGTACTTC. Its translation: CASSLVLGAHGETQYF.